Listed below are T cell receptor beta chains from one sample, sequenced in a study of control samples from healthy donors and cancer patients. Profiled with immunoSEQ multiplex PCR; TCRdb holds only in-frame clones, not every one. The table lists around 120,000 clones, roughly 84% of them singletons, with 7% to 10% in the top ten. Sequencing input: blood. All receptors derive from a middle-aged man in good health. Each CDR3 is given with its conserved first and last residue. D genes are given only for firm matches. A clone size is listed for some rows: how often the clone was seen (once, few, many), or a class if it is expanded.

J gene: TRBJ2-5
CDR3 length: 17
D gene: TRBD1
V gene: TRBV6-6
clone size: NA
CDR3 protein: CASSPWMRGGSEETQYF
CDR3 DNA: TGTGCCAGCAGTCCCTGGATGAGAGGGGGCTCTGAAGAGACCCAGTACTTC

J gene: TRBJ1-6
CDR3 length: 14
D gene: TRBD1
V gene: TRBV7-2
clone size: NA
CDR3 protein: CASSTGTGNSPLHF
CDR3 DNA: TGTGCCAGCAGCACCGGGACAGGAAATTCACCCCTCCACTTT

J gene: TRBJ2-7
CDR3 length: 14
D gene: TRBD1
V gene: TRBV7-9
clone size: NA
CDR3 protein: CASSSRDRTYEQYF
CDR3 DNA: TGTGCCAGCAGCTCCCGGGACAGAACCTACGAGCAGTACTTC

J gene: TRBJ2-1
CDR3 length: 14
D gene: NA
V gene: TRBV11-2
clone size: NA
CDR3 protein: CASSLAGENNEQFF
CDR3 DNA: TGTGCCAGCAGCTTAGCGGGGGAAAACAATGAGCAGTTCTTC

J gene: TRBJ1-6
CDR3 length: 15
D gene: NA
V gene: TRBV30
clone size: NA
CDR3 protein: CAWRGPRVPGSPLHF
CDR3 DNA: TGTGCCTGGAGGGGACCCCGGGTGCCGGGGTCACCCCTCCACTTT

J gene: TRBJ2-2
CDR3 length: 13
D gene: NA
V gene: TRBV6-2/TRBV6-3
clone size: NA
CDR3 protein: CASSPSSAGELFF
CDR3 DNA: TGTGCCAGCAGTCCCTCTAGCGCCGGGGAGCTGTTTTTT

J gene: TRBJ2-4
CDR3 length: 14
D gene: NA
V gene: TRBV2
clone size: NA
CDR3 protein: CASSEVTTKNIQYF
CDR3 DNA: TGTGCCAGCAGTGAGGTCACGACAAAAAACATTCAGTACTTC

J gene: TRBJ2-7
CDR3 length: 16
D gene: NA
V gene: TRBV11-3
clone size: NA
CDR3 protein: CASSLAGGIPSYEQYF
CDR3 DNA: TGTGCCAGCAGCTTAGCAGGCGGCATCCCTTCCTACGAGCAGTACTTC

J gene: TRBJ2-3
CDR3 length: 17
D gene: TRBD2
V gene: TRBV7-8
clone size: NA
CDR3 protein: CASSPGQRGGGTDTQYF
CDR3 DNA: TGTGCCAGCAGCCCAGGTCAGCGGGGGGGAGGCACAGATACGCAGTATTTT

J gene: TRBJ2-2
CDR3 length: 14
D gene: NA
V gene: TRBV29-1
clone size: NA
CDR3 protein: CSVERLMNTGELFF
CDR3 DNA: TGCAGCGTTGAAAGGTTGATGAACACCGGGGAGCTGTTTTTT

J gene: TRBJ1-1
CDR3 length: 13
D gene: TRBD1
V gene: TRBV6-5
clone size: NA
CDR3 protein: CASSQTGGTEAFF
CDR3 DNA: TGTGCCAGCAGTCAAACAGGGGGCACTGAAGCTTTCTTT

J gene: TRBJ1-3
CDR3 length: 16
D gene: NA
V gene: TRBV18
clone size: NA
CDR3 protein: CASSPRPAGAGNTIYF
CDR3 DNA: TGTGCCAGCTCACCAAGGCCCGCAGGGGCTGGAAACACCATATATTTT

J gene: TRBJ1-1
CDR3 length: 15
D gene: NA
V gene: TRBV7-3
clone size: NA
CDR3 protein: CASSPGGQGDTEAFF
CDR3 DNA: TGTGCCAGCAGCCCCGGGGGGCAGGGTGACACTGAAGCTTTCTTT

J gene: TRBJ2-5
CDR3 length: 13
D gene: NA
V gene: TRBV30
clone size: NA
CDR3 protein: CAWRWGAQETQYF
CDR3 DNA: TGTGCCTGGAGGTGGGGGGCCCAAGAGACCCAGTACTTC

J gene: TRBJ2-7
CDR3 length: 12
D gene: TRBD2
V gene: TRBV24-1
clone size: NA
CDR3 protein: CATSGGSYEQYF
CDR3 DNA: TGTGCCACTAGCGGGGGGTCCTACGAGCAGTACTTC

J gene: TRBJ2-5
CDR3 length: 15
D gene: NA
V gene: TRBV27
clone size: few
CDR3 protein: CASKAWRGAQETQYF
CDR3 DNA: TGTGCCAGCAAGGCGTGGAGAGGGGCCCAAGAGACCCAGTACTTC

J gene: TRBJ2-6
CDR3 length: 17
D gene: NA
V gene: TRBV27
clone size: NA
CDR3 protein: CASSLRQGGSGANVLTF
CDR3 DNA: TGTGCCAGCAGTTTACGGCAGGGAGGCTCTGGGGCCAACGTCCTGACTTTC

J gene: TRBJ1-4
CDR3 length: 13
D gene: TRBD1
V gene: TRBV5-6
clone size: NA
CDR3 protein: CASRRGQWEKLFF
CDR3 DNA: TGTGCCAGCAGGAGGGGGCAGTGGGAAAAACTGTTTTTT

J gene: TRBJ1-2
CDR3 length: 13
D gene: NA
V gene: TRBV2
clone size: few
CDR3 protein: CASSEGGQWGYTF
CDR3 DNA: TGTGCCAGCAGTGAAGGTGGACAATGGGGCTACACCTTC

J gene: TRBJ2-2
CDR3 length: 15
D gene: NA
V gene: TRBV10-1
clone size: NA
CDR3 protein: CASSESGINTGELFF
CDR3 DNA: TGCGCCAGCAGTGAGTCGGGCATTAACACCGGGGAGCTGTTTTTT

J gene: TRBJ2-7
CDR3 length: 13
D gene: NA
V gene: TRBV5-6
clone size: NA
CDR3 protein: CASSLDSGYEQYF
CDR3 DNA: TGTGCCAGCAGCTTAGACAGCGGTTACGAGCAGTACTTC

J gene: TRBJ2-7
CDR3 length: 16
D gene: TRBD1
V gene: TRBV7-6
clone size: NA
CDR3 protein: CASSLPDRAISYEQYF
CDR3 DNA: TGTGCCAGCAGCTTACCCGACAGGGCAATAAGTTACGAGCAGTACTTC

J gene: TRBJ2-1
CDR3 length: 11
D gene: TRBD1
V gene: TRBV9
clone size: NA
CDR3 protein: CASSGDRGRVF
CDR3 DNA: TGTGCCAGCAGCGGGGACAGGGGGCGAGTCTTC

J gene: TRBJ2-1
CDR3 length: 15
D gene: TRBD2
V gene: TRBV5-1
clone size: NA
CDR3 protein: CASSLAGETYNEQFF
CDR3 DNA: TGCGCCAGCAGCTTAGCGGGGGAGACGTACAATGAGCAGTTCTTC

J gene: TRBJ1-5
CDR3 length: 15
D gene: TRBD1
V gene: TRBV19
clone size: NA
CDR3 protein: CASSWTGAFNQPQHF
CDR3 DNA: TGTGCCAGTAGTTGGACAGGAGCTTTCAATCAGCCCCAGCATTTT

J gene: TRBJ1-3
CDR3 length: 12
D gene: NA
V gene: TRBV3-1/TRBV3-2
clone size: few
CDR3 protein: CASSYSGNTIYF
CDR3 DNA: TGTGCCAGCAGCTACTCTGGAAACACCATATATTTT

J gene: TRBJ1-6
CDR3 length: 15
D gene: NA
V gene: TRBV5-1
clone size: NA
CDR3 protein: CASSQDPRGDSPLHF
CDR3 DNA: TGCGCCAGCAGCCAGGACCCACGCGGGGATTCACCCCTCCACTTT

J gene: TRBJ1-2
CDR3 length: 15
D gene: TRBD1
V gene: TRBV5-4
clone size: NA
CDR3 protein: CASSLVLQGVDGYTF
CDR3 DNA: TGTGCCAGCAGCTTGGTCCTCCAGGGGGTGGATGGCTACACCTTC

J gene: TRBJ1-6
CDR3 length: 12
D gene: NA
V gene: TRBV7-9
clone size: NA
CDR3 protein: CASSLPNSPLHF
CDR3 DNA: TGTGCCAGCAGCTTACCTAATTCACCCCTCCACTTT

J gene: TRBJ1-1
CDR3 length: 17
D gene: NA
V gene: TRBV12-5
clone size: NA
CDR3 protein: CASGLGAAHLLNTEAFF
CDR3 DNA: TGTGCTAGTGGTTTGGGCGCGGCACACTTACTGAACACTGAAGCTTTCTTT

J gene: TRBJ1-1
CDR3 length: 15
D gene: NA
V gene: TRBV11-3
clone size: NA
CDR3 protein: CASSLEAGSALEAFF
CDR3 DNA: TGTGCCAGCAGCTTAGAGGCAGGTTCTGCCCTTGAAGCTTTCTTT

J gene: TRBJ2-3
CDR3 length: 14
D gene: NA
V gene: TRBV5-6
clone size: NA
CDR3 protein: CASSSYRFTDTQYF
CDR3 DNA: TGTGCCAGCAGCTCGTACAGGTTTACAGATACGCAGTATTTT

J gene: TRBJ2-5
CDR3 length: 18
D gene: TRBD2
V gene: TRBV14
clone size: NA
CDR3 protein: CARSQDGGAGSLRGTQYF
CDR3 DNA: TGTGCCCGCAGCCAAGACGGGGGGGCAGGCTCCCTAAGGGGGACCCAGTACTTC

J gene: TRBJ2-3
CDR3 length: 15
D gene: TRBD2
V gene: TRBV7-8
clone size: NA
CDR3 protein: CASSGIAGGTDTQYF
CDR3 DNA: TGTGCCAGCAGCGGAATAGCGGGGGGCACAGATACGCAGTATTTT

J gene: TRBJ2-7
CDR3 length: 15
D gene: NA
V gene: TRBV4-2
clone size: NA
CDR3 protein: CASSQDWTVSYEQYF
CDR3 DNA: TGTGCCAGCAGCCAAGATTGGACTGTCTCCTACGAGCAGTACTTC

J gene: TRBJ2-1
CDR3 length: 13
D gene: NA
V gene: TRBV18
clone size: NA
CDR3 protein: CASSPPSSNEQFF
CDR3 DNA: TGTGCCAGCTCACCACCGTCCAGCAATGAGCAGTTCTTC

J gene: TRBJ2-7
CDR3 length: 15
D gene: NA
V gene: TRBV7-2
clone size: once
CDR3 protein: CASSLFPLEPYEQYF
CDR3 DNA: TGTGCCAGCAGCTTATTTCCACTCGAACCCTACGAGCAGTACTTC

J gene: TRBJ1-2
CDR3 length: 14
D gene: NA
V gene: TRBV29-1
clone size: NA
CDR3 protein: CSVEVGRGKDGYTF
CDR3 DNA: TGCAGCGTTGAAGTTGGGCGGGGTAAAGATGGCTACACCTTC

J gene: TRBJ2-7
CDR3 length: 13
D gene: NA
V gene: TRBV5-1
clone size: NA
CDR3 protein: CASSLASSYEQYF
CDR3 DNA: TGCGCCAGCAGCTTGGCCAGCTCCTACGAGCAGTACTTC

J gene: TRBJ1-3
CDR3 length: 18
D gene: NA
V gene: TRBV7-9
clone size: few
CDR3 protein: CASSLGRERRQSGNTIYF
CDR3 DNA: TGTGCCAGCAGCTTAGGACGAGAACGCAGACAGTCTGGAAACACCATATATTTT

J gene: TRBJ2-1
CDR3 length: 14
D gene: TRBD2
V gene: TRBV11-3
clone size: NA
CDR3 protein: CASSPSGGNGEQFF
CDR3 DNA: TGTGCCAGCAGCCCAAGCGGGGGCAACGGGGAGCAGTTCTTC

J gene: TRBJ2-3
CDR3 length: 14
D gene: TRBD1
V gene: TRBV3-1/TRBV3-2
clone size: NA
CDR3 protein: CASSRTTGSDTQYF
CDR3 DNA: TGTGCCAGCAGCCGTACGACAGGGTCAGATACGCAGTATTTT

J gene: TRBJ2-1
CDR3 length: 15
D gene: NA
V gene: TRBV18
clone size: NA
CDR3 protein: CASSPTGGSYNEQFF
CDR3 DNA: TGTGCCAGCTCACCGACGGGCGGCTCCTACAATGAGCAGTTCTTC

J gene: TRBJ2-4
CDR3 length: 12
D gene: NA
V gene: TRBV6-1
clone size: NA
CDR3 protein: CASSEVQDKQYF
CDR3 DNA: TGTGCCAGCAGTGAAGTACAGGATAAGCAGTACTTC

J gene: TRBJ2-4
CDR3 length: 14
D gene: NA
V gene: TRBV7-6
clone size: few
CDR3 protein: CASSLQVGRGIQYF
CDR3 DNA: TGTGCCAGCAGCCTTCAAGTCGGGCGAGGCATTCAGTACTTC

J gene: TRBJ2-7
CDR3 length: 15
D gene: NA
V gene: TRBV2
clone size: NA
CDR3 protein: CASSELGGPPYEQYF
CDR3 DNA: TGTGCCAGCAGTGAATTGGGGGGGCCCCCGTACGAGCAGTACTTC

J gene: TRBJ2-2
CDR3 length: 16
D gene: NA
V gene: TRBV7-8
clone size: once
CDR3 protein: CASSLGSGIRTGELFF
CDR3 DNA: TGTGCCAGCAGCTTAGGTTCCGGGATCCGAACCGGGGAGCTGTTTTTT